These 30 T cell receptor beta chains originate from one sample sequenced in a study of blood T cell repertoires in COVID-19. Here immunoSEQ multiplex PCR was the method, and the copy in TCRdb shows in-frame clones only, minus some. Of about 140,000 clones listed, roughly 81% are singletons. The sequenced sample was peripheral blood. These receptors were obtained from a woman between 50 and 59 years old with active or convalescent COVID-19.

The V call is TRBV11-3, the J call TRBJ1-2; TRBD1 matches 7 bases. Germline V lookup: CDR1 SGHNT, CDR2 YENEEA. V lost 2 bases and J lost 5; bases outside the gene matches: 20. This CDR3 region has 19 residues. This CDR3 is CASSLFTEGTEKFGYGYTF. The CDR3, as DNA: TGTGCCAGCAGCTTATTTACGGAGGGGACAGAGAAATTCGGATATGGCTACACCTTC.

The genes are TRBV25-1 and TRBJ1-4, with D tentatively TRBD1 (5 bases). Germline CDR1 is MGHDK and CDR2 is SYGVNS. This CDR3 is 14 amino acids long. The V end was cut by 3 bases, the J end by 4 bases, with 9 bases between. DNA for the CDR3: TGTGCCAGCAGTGAGGGGCAGGGTAATGAAAAACTGTTTTTT. Its protein is CASSEGQGNEKLFF.

The chain recombines TRBV19 with TRBJ1-6; no firm D call. V lost 10 bases and J lost 1, with 11 bases in between. Germline-derived CDR1 and CDR2 are LNHDA and SQIVND (reference sequence). CDR3 size: 14 residues. CDR3 sequence reads: CATAGVSYNSPLHF. In nucleotides, the CDR3 is TGTGCCACGGCCGGGGTATCCTATAATTCACCCCTCCACTTT.

V and J are TRBV7-8 and TRBJ1-6; D might be TRBD1 (5 bases). The V gene's germline CDR1 is SGHVS and CDR2 FQNEAQ. The CDR3 sequence is 15 residues long. V was pared by 1 base and J by 6 bases, with 10 bases between. The CDR3: CASSLEPGSNSPLHF. In DNA form, the CDR3 reads TGTGCCAGCAGCTTAGAGCCAGGGTCTAATTCACCCCTCCACTTT.

The chain joins TRBV30 to TRBJ1-3; weak D call: TRBD1 (6 bases). Germline V lookup: CDR1 GTSNPN, CDR2 SVGIG (reference sequence). Trimming cost V 1 base and J 0 bases, with 10 bases left between them. CDR3 length: 15 amino acids. CDR3 loop: CAWSGGTSSGNTIYF. The CDR3 region has the DNA TGTGCCTGGAGTGGGGGGACAAGCTCTGGAAACACCATATATTTT.

The CDR3 is CASSQDRKQGEQYF. DNA for the CDR3: TGCGCCAGCAGCCAAGATCGAAAGCAGGGGGAGCAGTACTTC. This chain links TRBV4-3 with TRBJ2-7; a weak D match, TRBD1 (6 bases). CDR1 and CDR2 (germline): LGHNA, YSLEER. Trimming took 0 bases from V and 7 from J, leaving 13 bases between them. This CDR3 spans 14 amino acids.

V usage is TRBV10-1 and J usage is TRBJ2-5; no clear D gene. Germline V gives CDR1 WNHNN, CDR2 SYGVQD (reference sequence). The CDR3 has 15 residues. Trimming left V 8 bases short and J 4 bases short, with 20 bases between. The CDR3 here is CASPLGVGPRETQYF. As DNA, the CDR3 is TGCGCCAGCCCCCTCGGAGTAGGTCCTCGAGAGACCCAGTACTTC.

The chain is built from TRBV2 and TRBJ2-3, with D unresolved. This CDR3 is 13 amino acids long. In germline, CDR1 is SNHLY, CDR2 FYNNEI. V was trimmed by 8 bases and J by 4 bases, leaving 13 bases between them. The chain's CDR3 is CASSKMGPDTQYF. The CDR3 region has the DNA TGTGCCAGCTCAAAAATGGGCCCAGATACGCAGTATTTT.

This chain links TRBV6-5 with TRBJ1-6, with D possibly TRBD1 on 6 matching bases. V was shortened by 9 bases and J by 1 base, with 10 bases between the two germline ends. CDR1 is MNHEY, CDR2 SVGAGI, per germline. The CDR3 is made up of 14 amino acids. CDR3 sequence: CASTQGSYNSPLHF. The CDR3 DNA sequence: TGTGCCAGTACTCAGGGGTCCTATAATTCACCCCTCCACTTT.

This clone occurred a few times. The chain recombines TRBV4-2 with TRBJ2-2; 12 positions match TRBD2. Germline V gene lookup returns CDR1 LGHNA and CDR2 YNFKEQ. The CDR3 totals 15 residues. V gave up 6 bases and J gave up 2 bases; unmatched junction bases: 1. CDR3 region: CASRLAGGNTGELFF. Written as DNA, the CDR3 is TGTGCCAGCAGACTAGCGGGGGGCAACACCGGGGAGCTGTTTTTT.

This clone was detected a few times. The V gene is TRBV28, the J gene TRBJ1-1, with TRBD1 identical over 9 bases. The germline V gene encodes CDR1 MDHEN and CDR2 SYDVKM. The V and J ends lost 4 bases and 7 bases, in that order; junction bases with no gene match: 10. The CDR3 extends over 15 amino acids. The CDR3 nucleotides are TGTGCCAGCAGTTCTCCCCTTAACAGGGGGCATGAAGCTTTCTTT. Protein sequence: CASSSPLNRGHEAFF. The full variable domain, with the rest looked up from reference TRBV28 and TRBJ1-1, is DVKVTQSSRYLVKRTGEKVFLECVQDMDHENMFWYRQDPGLGLRLIYFSYDVKMKEKGDIPEGYSVSREKKERFSLILESASTNQTSMYLCASSSPLNRGHEAFFGQGTRLTVV.

Worth noting for this clone: The same CDR3 also results from other DNA sequences found in this sample. The chain couples TRBV19 to TRBJ1-6; 7 bases fit TRBD1. This CDR3 has 14 amino acids. Germline V lookup: CDR1 LNHDA, CDR2 SQIVND (reference sequence). V lost 2 bases to trimming and J lost 7 bases; unmatched junction nucleotides: 2. CDR3 nucleotides: TGTGCCAGTAGTATACGGGACAGCAATTCACCCCTCCACTTT. It is translated as CASSIRDSNSPLHF.

The V and J genes are TRBV7-9 and TRBJ2-2, with a weak D call TRBD1 (7 bases). Germline lookup yields CDR1 SEHNR and CDR2 FQNEAQ (reference sequence). V lost 6 bases and J 6 bases, leaving 14 bases between the germline ends. CDR3 length equals 14 residues. The chain's CDR3 is CASRHTGEAGELFF. The CDR3 nucleotides are TGTGCCAGCAGACATACAGGGGAGGCCGGGGAGCTGTTTTTT.

This chain joins TRBV28 and TRBJ1-1; TRBD1 matches at 9 bases. Germline V lookup: CDR1 MDHEN, CDR2 SYDVKM. The CDR3 length is 15 residues. V was pared by 6 bases and J by 3 bases, with 8 bases of the junction left unmatched. Written as DNA, the CDR3 is TGTGCCAGCAGCCGGACAGGGGTTGGGGACACTGAAGCTTTCTTT. It codes for CASSRTGVGDTEAFF.

The chain recombines TRBV2 with TRBJ2-5; 8 positions agree with TRBD2. The germline CDR1 and CDR2 sequences are SNHLY and FYNNEI. The CDR3 extends over 15 amino acids. The ends lost 6 bases at V and 1 base at J; junction bases unmatched: 7. The CDR3 sequence is CASSAQTSAQETQYF. In DNA form, the CDR3 reads TGTGCCAGCAGCGCCCAGACTAGCGCCCAAGAGACCCAGTACTTC.

DNA for the CDR3: TGTGCCAGCAGCTTAAGGAGGGGCCGGGGCGAGCAGTACTTC. It yields the protein CASSLRRGRGEQYF. V is TRBV13 and J is TRBJ2-7, with D perhaps TRBD2 (6 bases). The CDR3 runs to 14 residues. Trimming shortened V by 2 bases and J by 6 bases, and 14 bases separated the two germline ends. CDR1 PRHDT and CDR2 FYEKMQ come from the germline V gene (reference sequence).

This chain links TRBV6-2 or TRBV6-3 with TRBJ2-7, with 10 bases fitting TRBD1. Germline V gene data show CDR1 as MNHEY and CDR2 as SVGEGT. The V segment lost 4 bases and the J segment 1 base; nucleotides outside the gene matches: 13. The CDR3 length is 18 residues. CDR3 in amino acids: CASSSPGQGPYISYEQYF. In DNA, the CDR3 is TGTGCCAGCAGTTCACCGGGACAGGGGCCGTACATATCCTACGAGCAGTACTTC.

V gene TRBV24-1 combines with J gene TRBJ2-3, with 10 positions matching TRBD2. The germline V gene encodes CDR1 KGHDR and CDR2 SFDVKD. The ends lost 2 bases at V and 5 bases at J; junction bases unmatched: 9. CDR3 length: 17 residues. The CDR3 DNA follows: TGTGCCACCAGTGATTCCGGACTAGCGGAATCGGGAGATACGCAGTATTTT. Protein product: CATSDSGLAESGDTQYF.

This chain joins TRBV7-3 and TRBJ2-1; weak D call: TRBD1 (6 bases). This CDR3 is 14 amino acids long. Germline CDR1 and CDR2: SGHTA and FQGTGA. V dropped 2 bases and J dropped 8 bases, with 13 bases sitting between them. CDR3 sequence (DNA): TGTGCCAGCAGCTTAGCCCAGGGGCAGGATGAGCAGTTCTTC. It codes for CASSLAQGQDEQFF.

This rearrangement joins TRBV30 to TRBJ2-1; D may be TRBD1 (5 bases). Germline CDR1 and CDR2: GTSNPN and SVGIG (reference sequence). This CDR3 has 15 amino acids. The V and J ends lost 2 bases and 4 bases respectively, with 15 bases between them. The CDR3 sequence is CAWSPNPRAYNEQFF. The CDR3 region has the DNA TGTGCCTGGAGTCCCAATCCCAGGGCTTACAATGAGCAGTTCTTC.

This clone was seen once. V and J are TRBV24-1 and TRBJ2-5, with D perhaps TRBD2 (5 bases). CDR1 and CDR2 from the germline V gene are KGHDR and SFDVKD. Trimming shortened V by 0 bases and J by 5 bases, and 6 bases separated the two germline ends. The CDR3 length is 13 residues. The CDR3 DNA is TGTGCCACCAGTGATTTGGGGAGCGAGACCCAGTACTTC. Its translation is CATSDLGSETQYF.

This clone was detected ten times or more. The genes are TRBV18 and TRBJ2-3; TRBD2 matches at 9 bases. The length of the CDR3 is 18 residues. Germline V lookup: CDR1 KGHSH, CDR2 LQKENI. Trimming cost V 0 bases and J 0 bases; bases outside gene matches: 7. CDR3 region: CASSPPRAGGPSTDTQYF. The CDR3 DNA follows: TGTGCCAGCTCACCACCGCGGGCGGGGGGGCCTAGCACAGATACGCAGTATTTT.

In its sample, this clone was seen many times. The rearrangement joins TRBV29-1 to TRBJ2-5; tentatively, D is TRBD2 (5 bases). The V and J ends lost 5 bases and 5 bases respectively, with 12 bases between them. CDR3 length: 12 residues. The germline V gene encodes CDR1 SQVTM and CDR2 ANQGSEA. The CDR3 is CSVSRTLETQYF. The CDR3, as DNA: TGCAGCGTTTCCCGGACTTTGGAGACCCAGTACTTC.

This clone has more than one count but fewer than ten. This specimen includes other DNA sequences encoding the same CDR3. CDR3: CASSHSGDGYTF. The CDR3 DNA is TGCGCCAGCAGCCACTCGGGTGATGGCTACACCTTC. The chain couples TRBV4-3 to TRBJ1-2; D not certain. Germline CDR1 LGHNA, CDR2 YSLEER. V lost 3 bases and J 6 bases, leaving 8 bases between the germline ends. The CDR3 is 12 amino acids.

This clone was seen repeatedly, ten times or more. The V gene is TRBV11-1, the J gene TRBJ1-5; no clear D. From germline, CDR1 is SGHAT and CDR2 FQDESV (reference sequence). The CDR3 is 13 residues long. The germline V and J ends were trimmed by 2 bases and 5 bases, with 7 bases remaining between them. CDR3 in DNA: TGTGCCAGCAGCTTAACAGCTGATCAGCCCCAGCATTTT. Translated, it gives CASSLTADQPQHF.

The chain employs TRBV5-1 and TRBJ2-7, with a tentative D call TRBD2 (6 bases). Trimming took 3 bases from V and 2 from J, leaving 12 bases between them. CDR3 length: 14 amino acids. The V gene's germline CDR1 is SGHRS and CDR2 YFSETQ. The CDR3 region is CASSSGTHPYEQYF. The DNA for the CDR3 is TGCGCCAGCAGCTCCGGGACTCATCCCTACGAGCAGTACTTC.

The V and J genes are TRBV3-1 (or the pseudogene TRBV3-2) and TRBJ1-1; the match to TRBD1 covers 8 bases. The CDR3 has 16 amino acids. V gave up 0 bases and J gave up 5 bases; unmatched junction bases: 8. In germline, CDR1 is LGHDT, CDR2 YNNKEL (reference sequence). CDR3 coding DNA: TGTGCCAGCAGCCAAGATCCCGGACAGGGAAGGACTGAAGCTTTCTTT. Its translation: CASSQDPGQGRTEAFF.

The chain is built from TRBV6-2 or TRBV6-3 and TRBJ2-1; 8 bases agree with TRBD2. The CDR3 totals 19 residues. The germline V gene encodes CDR1 MNHEY and CDR2 SVGEGT. The V segment lost 0 bases and the J segment 0 bases; nucleotides outside the gene matches: 10. The CDR3 region is CASSYSGGSTSGSYNEQFF. The CDR3 DNA follows: TGTGCCAGCAGTTACTCCGGAGGGTCTACTAGCGGCTCCTACAATGAGCAGTTCTTC.

This chain connects TRBV7-9 to TRBJ2-3; 7 nucleotides line up with TRBD2. There are 15 residues in the CDR3. Germline V gives CDR1 SEHNR, CDR2 FQNEAQ (reference sequence). The ends lost 1 base at V and 1 base at J; junction bases unmatched: 2. This chain's CDR3 is CASSLGGGGTDTQYF. CDR3 bases: TGTGCCAGCAGCTTAGGCGGGGGAGGCACAGATACGCAGTATTTT.

The chain combines TRBV5-1 with TRBJ2-7; no clear D gene. CDR3 length: 15 amino acids. Germline loops: CDR1 SGHRS, CDR2 YFSETQ. V was clipped by 0 bases and J by 0 bases, with 10 bases between them. The CDR3 DNA reads TGCGCCAGCAGCTTGGAAAGCGTTAGCTCCTACGAGCAGTACTTC. Amino acids: CASSLESVSSYEQYF.